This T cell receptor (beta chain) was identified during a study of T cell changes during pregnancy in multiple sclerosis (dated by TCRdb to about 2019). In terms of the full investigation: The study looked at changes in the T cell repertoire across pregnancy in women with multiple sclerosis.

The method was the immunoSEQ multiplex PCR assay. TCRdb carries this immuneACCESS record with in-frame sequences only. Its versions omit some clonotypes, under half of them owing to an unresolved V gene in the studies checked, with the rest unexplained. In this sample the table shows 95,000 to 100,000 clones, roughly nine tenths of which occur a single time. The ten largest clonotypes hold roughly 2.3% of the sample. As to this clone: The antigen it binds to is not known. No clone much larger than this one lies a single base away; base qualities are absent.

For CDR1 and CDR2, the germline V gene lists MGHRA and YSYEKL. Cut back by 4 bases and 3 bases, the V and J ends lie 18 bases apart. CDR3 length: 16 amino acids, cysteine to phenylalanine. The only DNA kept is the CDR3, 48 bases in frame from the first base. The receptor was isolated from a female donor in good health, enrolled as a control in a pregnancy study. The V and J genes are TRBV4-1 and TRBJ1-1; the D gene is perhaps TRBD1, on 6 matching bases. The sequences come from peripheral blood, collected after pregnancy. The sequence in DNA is TGCGCCAGCAGCCCCCCACTGACAGGTACGGACACTGAAGCTTTCTTT. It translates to CASSPPLTGTDTEAFF.